The present T cell receptor (beta chain) was sequenced within a study of blood T cell repertoires in COVID-19. Trimming shortened V by 5 bases and J by 4 bases, and 13 bases separated the two germline ends. The CDR3 consists of 14 residues. CDR1 is WNHNN and CDR2 is SYGVQD in the germline V gene (reference sequence). Clones were sequenced by immunoSEQ multiplex PCR, and TCRdb holds only the in-frame ones, with some missing. In the table there are around 170,000 clones, 80% to 90% of which are singletons. The sample comprised PBMCs or T cells enriched from blood (not recorded which). V gene TRBV10-1 combines with J gene TRBJ2-3; D is perhaps TRBD2 (6 bases). This TCR was recovered from a young woman who had recovered from COVID-19. CDR3 bases: TGCGCCAGCAGTCGCGGGATCACCCCAGATACGCAGTATTTT. This codes for CASSRGITPDTQYF.